This T cell receptor beta chain was captured in a study of cytomegalovirus exposure and HLA in healthy donors. The study's findings and limits: Several top significant clusters appeared, in a later analysis, to be linked to common viral pathogens.

V lost 3 bases, J lost 6 bases, and 21 bases lay in between. This CDR3 has 17 amino acids. Germline values: CDR1 SGHAT, CDR2 FQNNGV. Concerning this clone: Its antigen is undetermined.

The primer mix had 60 Vbeta and 13 Jbeta primers. Sequencing was performed with immunoSEQ multiplex PCR; in TCRdb, only in-frame clones are kept and a portion is missing. The sample yields 150,000 to 200,000 clones, approximately 80% seen once. The sequence came from a man younger than 30 in good health and CMV-seropositive. Sample: PBMCs. The chain links TRBV11-2 to TRBJ2-1; possible D gene TRBD2, 6 bases. CDR3 protein: CASSFRSAGSRLNEQFF. In nucleotides, the CDR3 is TGTGCCAGCAGCTTCAGATCGGCGGGATCTAGGCTCAATGAGCAGTTCTTC. Looking up the rest from reference TRBV11-2 and TRBJ2-1 gives the full variable domain: EAGVAQSPRYKIIEKRQSVAFWCNPISGHATLYWYQQILGQGPKLLIQFQNNGVVDDSQLPKDRFSAERLKGVDSTLKIQPAKLEDSAVYLCASSFRSAGSRLNEQFFGPGTRLTVL.